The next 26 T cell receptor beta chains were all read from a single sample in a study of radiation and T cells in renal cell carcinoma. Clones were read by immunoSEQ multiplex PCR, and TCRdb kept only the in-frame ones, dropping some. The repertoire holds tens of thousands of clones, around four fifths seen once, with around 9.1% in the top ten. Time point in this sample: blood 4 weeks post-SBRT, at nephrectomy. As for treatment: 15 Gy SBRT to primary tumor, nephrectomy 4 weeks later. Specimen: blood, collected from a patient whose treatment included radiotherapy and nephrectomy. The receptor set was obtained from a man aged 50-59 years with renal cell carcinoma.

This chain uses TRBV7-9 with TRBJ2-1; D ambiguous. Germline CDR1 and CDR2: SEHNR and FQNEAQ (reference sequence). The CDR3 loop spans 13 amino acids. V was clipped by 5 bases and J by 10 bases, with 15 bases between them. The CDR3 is CASSPKAAQEQFF. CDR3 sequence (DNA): TGTGCCAGCAGCCCAAAGGCCGCGCAGGAGCAGTTCTTC.

Written as DNA, the CDR3 is TGTGCCAGCTCACCAGGGGAGGGGAGCTCCTACGAGCAGTACTTC. Its translation: CASSPGEGSSYEQYF. V usage is TRBV18 and J usage is TRBJ2-7, with 7 bases that match TRBD2. Germline trimming cut 2 bases from V and 0 bases from J; bases unmatched to any gene: 4. This CDR3 is built from 15 residues. Germline CDR1 reads KGHSH; CDR2 reads LQKENI. The whole variable domain, remainder taken from reference TRBV18 and TRBJ2-7, is NAGVMQNPRHLVRRRGQEARLRCSPMKGHSHVYWYRQLPEEGLKFMVYLQKENIIDESGMPKERFSAEFPKEGPSILRIQQVVRGDSAAYFCASSPGEGSSYEQYFGPGTRLTVT.

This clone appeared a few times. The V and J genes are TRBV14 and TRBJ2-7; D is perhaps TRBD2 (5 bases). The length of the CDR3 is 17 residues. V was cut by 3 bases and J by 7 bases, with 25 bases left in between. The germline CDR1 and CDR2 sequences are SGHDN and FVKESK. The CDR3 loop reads CASSQWIAGEGFGEQYF. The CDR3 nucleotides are TGTGCCAGCAGCCAGTGGATCGCGGGCGAGGGATTTGGTGAGCAGTACTTC.

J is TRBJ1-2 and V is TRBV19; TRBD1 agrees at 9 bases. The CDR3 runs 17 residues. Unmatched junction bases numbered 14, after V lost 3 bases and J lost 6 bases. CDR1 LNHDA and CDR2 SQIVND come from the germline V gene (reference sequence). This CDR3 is CASSIPTADRGLDGYTF. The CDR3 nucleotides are TGTGCCAGTAGTATCCCGACGGCGGACAGGGGATTAGATGGCTACACCTTC.

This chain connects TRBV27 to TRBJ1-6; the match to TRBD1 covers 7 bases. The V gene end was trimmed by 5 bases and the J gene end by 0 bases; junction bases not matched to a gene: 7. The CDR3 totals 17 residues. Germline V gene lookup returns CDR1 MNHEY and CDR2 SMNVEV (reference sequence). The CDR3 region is CASSHNRDSSYNSPLHF. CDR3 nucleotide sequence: TGTGCCAGCAGTCATAACAGGGACAGCTCCTATAATTCACCCCTCCACTTT.

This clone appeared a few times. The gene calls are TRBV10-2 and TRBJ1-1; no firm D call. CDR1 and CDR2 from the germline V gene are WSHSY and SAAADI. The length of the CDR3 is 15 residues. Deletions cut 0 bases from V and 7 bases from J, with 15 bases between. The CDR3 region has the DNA TGCGCCAGCAGTGAGTCGACTCAAGGGCGGTATGAAGCTTTCTTT. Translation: CASSESTQGRYEAFF.

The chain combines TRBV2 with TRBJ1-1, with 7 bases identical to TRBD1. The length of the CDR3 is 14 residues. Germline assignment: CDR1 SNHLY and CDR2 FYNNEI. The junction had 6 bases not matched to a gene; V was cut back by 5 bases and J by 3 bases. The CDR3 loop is CASSIQGRDTEAFF. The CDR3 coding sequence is TGTGCCAGCAGTATACAGGGGAGGGACACTGAAGCTTTCTTT.

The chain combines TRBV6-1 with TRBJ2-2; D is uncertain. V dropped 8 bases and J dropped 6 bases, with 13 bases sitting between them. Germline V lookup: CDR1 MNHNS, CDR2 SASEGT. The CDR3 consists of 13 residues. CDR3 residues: CASVSESAGELFF. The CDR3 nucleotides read TGTGCCAGCGTAAGTGAAAGCGCCGGGGAGCTGTTTTTT.

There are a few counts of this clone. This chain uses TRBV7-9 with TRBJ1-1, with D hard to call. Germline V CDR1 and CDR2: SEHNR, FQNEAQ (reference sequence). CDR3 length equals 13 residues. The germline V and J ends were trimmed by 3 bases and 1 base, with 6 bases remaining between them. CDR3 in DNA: TGTGCCAGCAGCTTGTTACGGAACACTGAAGCTTTCTTT. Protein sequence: CASSLLRNTEAFF.

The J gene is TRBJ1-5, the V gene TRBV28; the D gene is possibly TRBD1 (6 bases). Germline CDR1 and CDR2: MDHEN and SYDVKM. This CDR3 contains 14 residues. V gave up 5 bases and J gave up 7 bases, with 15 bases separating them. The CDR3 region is CASSQAGVGQPQHF. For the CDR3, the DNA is TGTGCCAGCAGTCAGGCAGGGGTGGGGCAGCCCCAGCATTTT.

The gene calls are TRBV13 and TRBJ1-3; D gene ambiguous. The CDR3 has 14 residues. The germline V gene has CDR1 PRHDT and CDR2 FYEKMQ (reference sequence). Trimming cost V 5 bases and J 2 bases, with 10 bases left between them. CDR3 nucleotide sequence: TGTGCCAGCAGCCCGTGGCTAACTGGAAACACCATATATTTT. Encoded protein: CASSPWLTGNTIYF. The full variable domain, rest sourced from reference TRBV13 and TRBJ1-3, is AAGVIQSPRHLIKEKRETATLKCYPIPRHDTVYWYQQGPGQDPQFLISFYEKMQSDKGSIPDRFSAQQFSDYHSELNMSSLELGDSALYFCASSPWLTGNTIYFGEGSWLTVV.

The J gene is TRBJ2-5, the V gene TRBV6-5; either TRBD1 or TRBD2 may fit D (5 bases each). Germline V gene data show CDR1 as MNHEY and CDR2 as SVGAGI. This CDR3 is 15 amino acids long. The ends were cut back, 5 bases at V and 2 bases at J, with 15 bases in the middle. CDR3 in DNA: TGTGCCAGCAGTCCCACTGGGACCAGACAAGAGACCCAGTACTTC. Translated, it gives CASSPTGTRQETQYF.

The CDR3 region is CASSRSGAGGPLHF. DNA for the CDR3: TGCGCCAGCAGCCGGTCAGGGGCCGGGGGACCCCTCCACTTT. The rearrangement links TRBV4-1 to TRBJ1-6, with D possibly TRBD1 on 6 matching bases. CDR3 length: 14 amino acids. Trimming cost V 4 bases and J 12 bases, with 16 bases left between them. Germline V CDR1 and CDR2: MGHRA, YSYEKL.

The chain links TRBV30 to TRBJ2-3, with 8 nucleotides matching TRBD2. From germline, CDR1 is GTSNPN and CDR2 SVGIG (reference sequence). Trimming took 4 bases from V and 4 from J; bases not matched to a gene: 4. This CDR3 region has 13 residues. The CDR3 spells CAWTGGGSDTQYF. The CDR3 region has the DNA TGTGCCTGGACGGGCGGGGGGTCAGATACGCAGTATTTT.

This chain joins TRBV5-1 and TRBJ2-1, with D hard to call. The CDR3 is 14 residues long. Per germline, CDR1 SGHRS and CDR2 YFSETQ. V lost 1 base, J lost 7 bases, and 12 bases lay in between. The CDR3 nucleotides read TGCGCCAGCAGCTTGTCGGCCTTACAAAATGAGCAGTTCTTC. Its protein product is CASSLSALQNEQFF.

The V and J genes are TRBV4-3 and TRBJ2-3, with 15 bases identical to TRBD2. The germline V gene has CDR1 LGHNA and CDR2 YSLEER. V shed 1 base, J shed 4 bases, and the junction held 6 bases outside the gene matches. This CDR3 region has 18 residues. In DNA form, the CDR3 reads TGCGCCAGCAGCCAAGTCGGACTAGCGGGGGGGTTCGCAGATACGCAGTATTTT. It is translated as CASSQVGLAGGFADTQYF.

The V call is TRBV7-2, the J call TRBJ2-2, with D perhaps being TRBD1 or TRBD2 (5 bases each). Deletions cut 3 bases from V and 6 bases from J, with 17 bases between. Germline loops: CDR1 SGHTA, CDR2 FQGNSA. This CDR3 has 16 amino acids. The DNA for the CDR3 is TGTGCCAGCAGCTTGGGGGATAGAGGCTGGCCCGGGGAGCTGTTTTTT. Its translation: CASSLGDRGWPGELFF.

The CDR3: CASSFPSGSSYEQYF. The CDR3 DNA sequence: TGTGCCAGCAGCTTCCCTAGCGGGAGCTCCTACGAGCAGTACTTC. The chain employs TRBV7-2 and TRBJ2-7; TRBD2 matches at 10 bases. The germline CDR1 and CDR2 sequences are SGHTA and FQGNSA. The CDR3 extends over 15 amino acids. The V segment lost 3 bases and the J segment 0 bases; nucleotides outside the gene matches: 2.

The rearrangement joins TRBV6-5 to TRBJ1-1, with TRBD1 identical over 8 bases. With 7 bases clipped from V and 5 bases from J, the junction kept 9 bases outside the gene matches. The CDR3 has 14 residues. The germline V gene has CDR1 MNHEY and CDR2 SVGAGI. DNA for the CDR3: TGTGCCAGCAATCTCATAAGACAGGGGACTGAAGCTTTCTTT. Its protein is CASNLIRQGTEAFF.

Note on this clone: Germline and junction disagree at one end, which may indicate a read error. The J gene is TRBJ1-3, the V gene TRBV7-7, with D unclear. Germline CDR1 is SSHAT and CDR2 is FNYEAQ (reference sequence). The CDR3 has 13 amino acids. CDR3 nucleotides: TGTGCTAGCAGCTTATGGTCTGGAAACACCATATATTTT. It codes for CASSLWSGNTIYF.

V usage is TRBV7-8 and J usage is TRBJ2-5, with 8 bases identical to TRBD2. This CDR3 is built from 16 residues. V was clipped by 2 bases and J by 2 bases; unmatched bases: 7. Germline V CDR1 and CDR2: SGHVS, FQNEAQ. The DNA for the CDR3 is TGTGCCAGCAGCTTAATGAGCGGGAGACAACAAGAGACCCAGTACTTC. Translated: CASSLMSGRQQETQYF.

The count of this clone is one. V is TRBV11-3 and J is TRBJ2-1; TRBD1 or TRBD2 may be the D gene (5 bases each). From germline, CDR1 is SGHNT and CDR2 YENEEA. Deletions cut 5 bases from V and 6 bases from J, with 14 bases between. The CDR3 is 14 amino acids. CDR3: CASSRIRGGNEQFF. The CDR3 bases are TGTGCCAGCAGCCGGATTCGGGGCGGCAATGAGCAGTTCTTC.

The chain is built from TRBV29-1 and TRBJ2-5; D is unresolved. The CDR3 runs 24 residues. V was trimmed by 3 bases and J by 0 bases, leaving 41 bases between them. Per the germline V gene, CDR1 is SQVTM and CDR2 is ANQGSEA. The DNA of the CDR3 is TGCAGCGTTGAGGTGACCCTACTGGTGTACTCGTTTGTTACCCTCGAACCCCACCAAGAGACCCAGTACTTC. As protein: CSVEVTLLVYSFVTLEPHQETQYF.

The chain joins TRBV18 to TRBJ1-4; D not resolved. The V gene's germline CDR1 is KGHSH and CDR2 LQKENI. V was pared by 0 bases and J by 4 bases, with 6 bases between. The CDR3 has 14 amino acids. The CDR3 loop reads CASSPPRDNEKLFF. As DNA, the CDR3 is TGTGCCAGCTCACCACCACGGGATAATGAAAAACTGTTTTTT.

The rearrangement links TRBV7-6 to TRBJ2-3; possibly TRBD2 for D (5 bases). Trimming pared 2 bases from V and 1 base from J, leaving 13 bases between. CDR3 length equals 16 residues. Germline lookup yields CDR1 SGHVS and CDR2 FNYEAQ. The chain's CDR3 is CASSLQRLTRTDTQYF. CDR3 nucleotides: TGTGCCAGCAGCTTACAAAGACTAACACGCACAGATACGCAGTATTTT.

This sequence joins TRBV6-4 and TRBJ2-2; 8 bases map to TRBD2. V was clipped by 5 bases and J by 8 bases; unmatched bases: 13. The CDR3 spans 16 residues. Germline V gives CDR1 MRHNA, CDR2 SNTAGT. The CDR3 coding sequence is TGTGCCAGCAGTCTGATGGCTAGCGGGTTTTCGGGGGAGCTGTTTTTT. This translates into CASSLMASGFSGELFF.